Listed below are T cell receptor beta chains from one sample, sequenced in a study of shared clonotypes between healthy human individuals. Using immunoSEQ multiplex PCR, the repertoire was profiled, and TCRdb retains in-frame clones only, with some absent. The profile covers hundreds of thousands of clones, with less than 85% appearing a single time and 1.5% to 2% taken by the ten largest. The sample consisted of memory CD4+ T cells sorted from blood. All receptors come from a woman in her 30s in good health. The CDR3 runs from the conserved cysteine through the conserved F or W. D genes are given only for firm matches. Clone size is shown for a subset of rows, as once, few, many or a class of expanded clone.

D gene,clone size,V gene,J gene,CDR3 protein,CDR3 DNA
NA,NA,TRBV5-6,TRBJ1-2,CASSPRTDNYGYTF,TGTGCCAGCAGCCCCCGGACCGACAACTATGGCTACACCTTC
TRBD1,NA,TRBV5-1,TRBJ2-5,CASTPGGTGGETQYF,TGCGCCAGCACCCCGGGCGGGACAGGAGGCGAGACCCAGTACTTC
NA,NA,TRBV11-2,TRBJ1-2,CASSLHKGYGYTF,TGTGCCAGCAGTCTACACAAGGGCTATGGCTACACCTTC
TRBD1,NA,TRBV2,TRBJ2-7,CASRTGGQSPAEQYF,TGTGCCAGCAGGACAGGGGGACAATCTCCAGCCGAGCAGTACTTC
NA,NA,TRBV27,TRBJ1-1,CASSFRGGTEAFF,TGTGCCAGCAGTTTCCGGGGTGGAACTGAAGCTTTCTTT
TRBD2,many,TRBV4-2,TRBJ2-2,CASSHPGLAVFANTGELFF,TGTGCCAGCAGCCATCCGGGACTAGCTGTCTTCGCGAACACCGGGGAGCTGTTTTTT
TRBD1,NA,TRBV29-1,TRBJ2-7,CSVAGTGTYEQYF,TGCAGCGTTGCCGGGACAGGGACCTACGAGCAGTACTTC
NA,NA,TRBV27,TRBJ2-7,CASHGTGTYEQYF,TGTGCCAGCCACGGTACAGGGACCTACGAGCAGTACTTC
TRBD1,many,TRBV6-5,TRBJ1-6,CASSYRGTEHNSPLHF,TGTGCCAGCAGTTATCGGGGGACAGAGCATAATTCACCCCTCCACTTT
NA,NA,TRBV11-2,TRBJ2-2,CASRSLTWSGELFF,TGTGCCAGCAGATCCCTTACTTGGAGCGGGGAGCTGTTTTTT
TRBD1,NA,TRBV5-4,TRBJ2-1,CASSLAGTGGGQFF,TGTGCCAGCAGCTTGGCCGGGACAGGGGGTGGGCAGTTCTTC
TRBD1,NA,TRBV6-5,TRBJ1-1,CASSLGTGNAFF,TGTGCCAGCAGTCTCGGGACAGGCAACGCTTTCTTT
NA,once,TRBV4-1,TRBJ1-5,CASSQDDRGYQPQHF,TGCGCCAGCAGCCAAGATGATCGGGGGTATCAGCCCCAGCATTTT
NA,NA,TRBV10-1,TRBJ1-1,CASSERWSSLFF,TGCGCCAGCAGTGAGAGGTGGTCTTCGTTGTTCTTT
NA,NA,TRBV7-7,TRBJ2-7,CASSLGTWNEQYF,TGTGCCAGCAGCTTAGGTACTTGGAACGAGCAGTACTTC
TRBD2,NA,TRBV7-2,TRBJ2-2,CASSRTSENTGELFF,TGTGCCAGCAGCCGGACTAGCGAGAACACCGGGGAGCTGTTTTTT
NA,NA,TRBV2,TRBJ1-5,CASSGMGNQPQHF,TGTGCCAGCAGTGGTATGGGCAATCAGCCCCAGCATTTT
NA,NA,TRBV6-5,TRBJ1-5,CASNLGPALPQHF,TGTGCCAGCAACTTAGGACCAGCGTTGCCCCAGCATTTT
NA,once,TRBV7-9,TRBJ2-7,CASRNFGSEQYF,TGTGCCAGCAGAAACTTTGGGAGCGAGCAGTACTTC
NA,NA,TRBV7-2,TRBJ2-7,CASSLVDSYEQYF,TGTGCCAGCAGCTTAGTGGACTCCTACGAGCAGTACTTC
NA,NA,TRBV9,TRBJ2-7,CASSVGGEGAEQYF,TGTGCCAGCAGCGTAGGGGGAGAGGGAGCCGAGCAGTACTTC
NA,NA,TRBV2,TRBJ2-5,CASSKRAEQETQYF,TGTGCCAGCAGTAAAAGGGCGGAACAAGAGACCCAGTACTTC
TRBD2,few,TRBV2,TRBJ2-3,CASRLAEDTDTQYF,TGTGCCAGCAGACTAGCGGAGGACACAGATACGCAGTATTTT
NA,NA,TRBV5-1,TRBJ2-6,CASSLEGTGANVLTF,TGCGCCAGCAGCTTGGAAGGGACTGGGGCCAACGTCCTGACTTTC
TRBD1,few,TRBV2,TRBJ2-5,CASTGQPQETQYF,TGTGCCAGCACGGGACAGCCACAAGAGACCCAGTACTTC
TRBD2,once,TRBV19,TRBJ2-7,CASSFTSGYYEQYF,TGTGCCAGTAGTTTCACTAGCGGTTACTACGAGCAGTACTTC
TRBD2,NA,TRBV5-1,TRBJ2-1,CASSTGLAFNEQFF,TGCGCCAGCAGCACGGGACTAGCATTCAATGAGCAGTTCTTC
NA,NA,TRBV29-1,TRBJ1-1,CSVEGRLEAFF,TGCAGCGTTGAGGGAAGGCTTGAAGCTTTCTTT
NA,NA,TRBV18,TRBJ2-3,CASSQSRGADTQYF,TGTGCCAGCTCACAGAGTCGAGGCGCAGATACGCAGTATTTT
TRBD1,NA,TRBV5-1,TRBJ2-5,CASSYGQGETQYF,TGCGCCAGCAGCTATGGACAGGGTGAGACCCAGTACTTC
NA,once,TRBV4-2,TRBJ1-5,CASSQDLSRGNQPQHF,TGTGCCAGCAGCCAAGATCTGAGCAGGGGCAATCAGCCCCAGCATTTT
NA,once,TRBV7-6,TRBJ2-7,CASSLADGYEQYF,TGTGCCAGCAGCTTAGCAGACGGCTACGAGCAGTACTTC
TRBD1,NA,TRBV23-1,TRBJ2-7,CASSPGDRDGRDEQYF,TGCGCCAGCAGTCCCGGAGACAGGGATGGTCGGGACGAGCAGTACTTC
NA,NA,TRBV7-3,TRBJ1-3,CASSLTGGWGNTIYF,TGTGCCAGCAGCTTAACAGGGGGATGGGGAAACACCATATATTTT
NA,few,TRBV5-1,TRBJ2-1,CASSLGAASYNEQFF,TGCGCCAGCAGCTTGGGGGCAGCCTCCTACAATGAGCAGTTCTTC
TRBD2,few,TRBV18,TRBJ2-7,CASSLSGLAGSEQYF,TGTGCCAGCTCACTTTCAGGACTAGCGGGTAGCGAGCAGTACTTC
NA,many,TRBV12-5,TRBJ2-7,CASGFDRYEQYF,TGTGCTAGTGGTTTCGACAGGTACGAGCAGTACTTC
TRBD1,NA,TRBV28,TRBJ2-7,CASTSGGGQGNEQYF,TGTGCCAGCACCTCAGGGGGGGGACAGGGAAACGAGCAGTACTTC
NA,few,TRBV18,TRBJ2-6,CASSSLPLEQVYSGANVLTF,TGTGCCAGCTCAAGCCTCCCCCTCGAACAGGTCTACTCTGGGGCCAACGTCCTGACTTTC
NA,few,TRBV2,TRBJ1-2,CASSGGGYTF,TGTGCCAGCAGTGGAGGTGGCTACACCTTC
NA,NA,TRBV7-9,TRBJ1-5,CASSFGGRDNQPQHF,TGTGCCAGCAGCTTCGGGGGGAGGGACAATCAGCCCCAGCATTTT
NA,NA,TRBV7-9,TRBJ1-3,CASSPKRTASGNTIYF,TGTGCCAGCAGCCCGAAGCGGACAGCCTCTGGAAACACCATATATTTT
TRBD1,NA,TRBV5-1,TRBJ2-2,CASSPGTVTGELFF,TGCGCCAGCAGCCCTGGGACAGTCACCGGGGAGCTGTTTTTT
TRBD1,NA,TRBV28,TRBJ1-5,CASLKGQGINQPQHF,TGTGCCAGCTTAAAAGGACAGGGAATCAATCAGCCCCAGCATTTT
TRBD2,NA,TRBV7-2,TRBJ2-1,CASSFTSDYNEQFF,TGTGCCAGCAGCTTCACTAGCGACTACAATGAGCAGTTCTTC
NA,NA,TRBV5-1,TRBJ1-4,CASSFGGVSEKLFF,TGCGCCAGCAGCTTTGGGGGGGTCAGTGAAAAACTGTTTTTT
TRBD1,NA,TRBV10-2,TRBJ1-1,CASGTGDNTEAFF,TGCGCCAGCGGGACAGGTGATAACACTGAAGCTTTCTTT
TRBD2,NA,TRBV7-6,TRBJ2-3,CASSLGLAGPGYTQYF,TGTGCCAGCAGCTTAGGGCTAGCGGGACCCGGGTATACGCAGTATTTT
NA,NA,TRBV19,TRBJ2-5,CASSISGAEETQYF,TGTGCCAGTAGTATCTCGGGGGCTGAGGAGACCCAGTACTTC
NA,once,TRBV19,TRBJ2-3,CASSSHPDTQYF,TGTGCCAGTAGTAGCCACCCAGATACGCAGTATTTT
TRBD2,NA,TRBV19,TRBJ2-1,CASSISGRYNEQFF,TGTGCCAGTAGTATCAGCGGGAGGTACAATGAGCAGTTCTTC
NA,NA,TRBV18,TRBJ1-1,CASSPMVETEAFF,TGTGCCAGCTCACCGATGGTTGAAACTGAAGCTTTCTTT
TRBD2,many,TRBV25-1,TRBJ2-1,CASSGTPFSSGDYNEQFF,TGTGCCAGCAGTGGAACCCCCTTTTCTAGCGGAGATTACAATGAGCAGTTCTTC
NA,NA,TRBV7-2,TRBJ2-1,CASSPDSPKGIEQFF,TGTGCCAGCAGCCCAGACAGTCCCAAGGGGATTGAGCAGTTCTTC
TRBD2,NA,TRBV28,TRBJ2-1,CASSLTSGSSYNEQFF,TGTGCCAGCAGTTTGACTAGCGGGAGCTCCTACAATGAGCAGTTCTTC
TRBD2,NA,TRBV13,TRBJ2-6,CASSLRAGRVSGANVLTF,TGTGCCAGCAGCTTAAGGGCAGGGAGGGTTTCTGGGGCCAACGTCCTGACTTTC
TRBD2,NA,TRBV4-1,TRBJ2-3,CASSRTSGRNTDTQYF,TGCGCCAGCAGTCGAACTAGCGGGAGGAACACAGATACGCAGTATTTT